This TCR beta chain is from a study of siplizumab effects on memory and regulatory T cells. For this clone: Its antigen is as yet unknown.

This CDR3 spans 13 amino acids. J lost 6 bases, V lost 7 bases, and 8 bases had no gene match. CDR1 and CDR2 (germline): SGDLS, YYNGEE. The study, taken as a whole, reports: There appeared to be greater diversity in naive T cells than in memory cells, and naive T cells seemed major contributors to the alloresponse. No functional test confirmed suppression by proliferating siplizumab-culture Tregs. Unstimulated subset assignment was obtained for only a minor fraction of alloreactive clones.

Sequencing was performed on unstimulated naive, memory, effector memory and TEMRA subsets derived from a few donor pairs. The method was immunoSEQ multiplex PCR; TCRdb's version includes in-frame clones alone and lacks a portion of them. The sample lists roughly 62,000 clones; around 79% were seen once. The source material was memory CD4+ T cells sorted from blood. The chain carries TRBV9 and TRBJ1-2; TRBD1 aligns across 8 bases. The origin of this receptor is a human donor in good health. CDR3 protein: CASGRDRSNGYTF. The CDR3 DNA reads TGTGCCAGCGGGCGGGACAGGTCCAATGGCTACACCTTC.